This paragraph reports one T cell receptor (beta chain). In the authors' methods: Estimation of nucleated cell counts was performed using reference gene primer amplification. TCRdb keeps only in-frame clones here, not all; method: immunoSEQ multiplex PCR. The V and J calls and the clone size are those of that table, but D and trimming were determined from the DNA. The sample lists about 83,000 clones; approximately 86% were seen once. The CDR3 consists of 12 residues. CDR1 is SEHNR and CDR2 is FQNEAQ in the germline V gene (reference sequence). Trimming shortened V by 1 base and J by 8 bases, and 8 bases separated the two germline ends. This record comes from a study of blood T cell repertoires in COVID-19. On the study more broadly: Sites in the United States, Italy and Spain provided acute and convalescent COVID-19 samples.

The specimen sequenced was peripheral blood. This chain connects TRBV7-9 to TRBJ1-2; the D is unclear. This clonotype originated in an elderly man with active or convalescent COVID-19. CDR3 sequence reads: CASSLVTWGYTF. CDR3 sequence (DNA): TGTGCCAGCAGCTTAGTGACTTGGGGCTACACCTTC.